A selection of T cell receptor beta chains follows, all from one sample in a study of T cell repertoires in cytomegalovirus infection. TCRdb reanalysed the reads using MiXCR and keeps one entry per CDR3 protein. The sample has some 150,000 distinct CDR3 sequences; 5.5% to 7% are singletons. Sequencing was performed on PBMCs. Every receptor here comes from a human donor in good health (CMV status not recorded). Some clones in this sample may be carry-over from other donors' samples. The CDR3 runs from the conserved cysteine through the conserved F or W. Each record gives: J gene, V gene, D gene, clone size, CDR3 protein, CDR3 DNA. The D gene is left open where the match is weak. Rows give clone size only sometimes, using once, few, many, or a class for an expanded clone.

j_gene: TRBJ2-6
v_gene: TRBV10-3
d_gene: -
abundance: many
CDR3aa: CAISENSHSGANVLTF
CDR3nt: TGTGCCATCAGTGAGAATTCCCATTCTGGGGCCAACGTCCTGACTTTC

j_gene: TRBJ2-3
v_gene: TRBV6-2/TRBV6-3
d_gene: TRBD2
abundance: many
CDR3aa: CASNPTRGGSRDTQYF
CDR3nt: TGTGCCAGCAACCCGACCCGGGGGGGGTCGAGGGATACGCAGTATTTT

j_gene: TRBJ2-5
v_gene: TRBV7-8
d_gene: -
abundance: medium-sized
CDR3aa: CASSLEVTGLSGTQYF
CDR3nt: TGTGCCAGCAGCTTAGAGGTTACAGGGCTGTCTGGGACCCAGTACTTC

j_gene: TRBJ2-7
v_gene: TRBV12-3/TRBV12-4
d_gene: -
abundance: few
CDR3aa: CASSFGLTGFSYEQYF
CDR3nt: TGTGCCAGCAGTTTCGGGCTCACAGGGTTCTCCTACGAGCAGTACTTC

j_gene: TRBJ1-2
v_gene: TRBV27
d_gene: -
abundance: few
CDR3aa: CASSLSDSDGYTF
CDR3nt: TGTGCCAGCAGTTTATCGGACAGTGATGGCTACACCTTC

j_gene: TRBJ2-3
v_gene: TRBV11-2
d_gene: -
abundance: many
CDR3aa: CASSFLDSLDTQYF
CDR3nt: TGTGCCAGCAGCTTCCTCGACTCGCTCGATACGCAGTATTTT

j_gene: TRBJ2-3
v_gene: TRBV7-8
d_gene: -
abundance: many
CDR3aa: CASSLPTTDTQYF
CDR3nt: TGTGCCAGCAGCTTACCTACCACAGATACGCAGTATTTT

j_gene: TRBJ1-1
v_gene: TRBV2
d_gene: -
abundance: few
CDR3aa: CASSGKRTANTEAFF
CDR3nt: TGTGCCAGCAGTGGTAAGAGGACGGCGAACACTGAAGCTTTCTTT

j_gene: TRBJ1-5
v_gene: TRBV12-3/TRBV12-4
d_gene: TRBD1
abundance: many
CDR3aa: CASSLGTGSGNQPQHF
CDR3nt: TGTGCCAGCAGTCTCGGGACAGGGAGCGGCAATCAGCCCCAGCATTTT

j_gene: TRBJ1-6
v_gene: TRBV2
d_gene: -
abundance: few
CDR3aa: CASSVIPAVGSSYNSPLHF
CDR3nt: TGTGCCAGCAGTGTGATCCCGGCAGTGGGGAGCTCCTATAATTCACCCCTCCACTTT

j_gene: TRBJ1-1
v_gene: TRBV29-1
d_gene: -
abundance: many
CDR3aa: CSVALVGGTEAFF
CDR3nt: TGCAGCGTCGCCCTTGTCGGGGGCACTGAAGCTTTCTTT

j_gene: TRBJ2-7
v_gene: TRBV7-2
d_gene: -
abundance: many
CDR3aa: CASSLARGGEQYF
CDR3nt: TGTGCCAGCAGCTTAGCGAGGGGAGGCGAGCAGTACTTC

j_gene: TRBJ1-1
v_gene: TRBV11-2
d_gene: -
abundance: many
CDR3aa: CASSPLRGRDTEAFF
CDR3nt: TGTGCCAGCAGCCCCCTGCGGGGGCGGGACACTGAAGCTTTCTTT

j_gene: TRBJ2-5
v_gene: TRBV20-1
d_gene: TRBD2
abundance: few
CDR3aa: CSASGGLSGGLQETQYF
CDR3nt: TGCAGTGCTTCCGGAGGGTTGTCGGGGGGGCTCCAAGAGACCCAGTACTTC

j_gene: TRBJ2-3
v_gene: TRBV7-9
d_gene: TRBD2
abundance: many
CDR3aa: CASSLKRGPTDTQYF
CDR3nt: TGTGCCAGCAGCTTAAAGCGGGGGCCCACAGATACGCAGTATTTT

j_gene: TRBJ2-5
v_gene: TRBV4-2
d_gene: TRBD2
abundance: few
CDR3aa: CASSQDVSGGSRSGETQYF
CDR3nt: TGTGCCAGCAGCCAAGATGTTAGCGGGGGGAGTAGATCTGGAGAGACCCAGTACTTC

j_gene: TRBJ2-2
v_gene: TRBV7-2
d_gene: TRBD2
abundance: -
CDR3aa: CASSLDRLAGGRTGELFF
CDR3nt: TGTGCCAGCAGCTTAGATAGACTAGCGGGGGGGCGCACCGGGGAGCTGTTTTTT

j_gene: TRBJ2-2
v_gene: TRBV7-2
d_gene: -
abundance: many
CDR3aa: CASTIPGELFF
CDR3nt: TGTGCCAGCACTATCCCCGGGGAGCTGTTTTTT

j_gene: TRBJ1-2
v_gene: TRBV20-1
d_gene: -
abundance: -
CDR3aa: CSAPLLIQGGGYTF
CDR3nt: TGCAGTGCCCCCCTATTGATCCAGGGAGGAGGCTACACCTTC

j_gene: TRBJ1-1
v_gene: TRBV7-2
d_gene: -
abundance: many
CDR3aa: CASSFKPAGEAFF
CDR3nt: TGTGCCAGCAGCTTTAAACCCGCGGGTGAAGCTTTCTTT

j_gene: TRBJ2-7
v_gene: TRBV29-1
d_gene: -
abundance: many
CDR3aa: CSGKRANEQYF
CDR3nt: TGCAGCGGCAAAAGGGCAAACGAGCAGTACTTC

j_gene: TRBJ1-4
v_gene: TRBV5-1
d_gene: -
abundance: few
CDR3aa: CASSPRLATNEKLFF
CDR3nt: TGCGCCAGCAGCCCCCGGCTTGCAACTAATGAAAAACTGTTTTTT

j_gene: TRBJ2-4
v_gene: TRBV7-2
d_gene: -
abundance: many
CDR3aa: CASSPPEGGTNIQYF
CDR3nt: TGTGCCAGCAGCCCACCGGAGGGGGGGACAAACATTCAGTACTTC

j_gene: TRBJ1-5
v_gene: TRBV12-3/TRBV12-4
d_gene: -
abundance: many
CDR3aa: CASSPTGAGYQPQHF
CDR3nt: TGTGCCAGCAGTCCCACCGGGGCAGGTTATCAGCCCCAGCATTTT

j_gene: TRBJ1-3
v_gene: TRBV6-1
d_gene: -
abundance: many
CDR3aa: CASSSQEPGNTIYF
CDR3nt: TGTGCCAGCAGTTCCCAGGAGCCTGGAAACACCATATATTTT

j_gene: TRBJ1-1
v_gene: TRBV20-1
d_gene: -
abundance: many
CDR3aa: CSAKTGKTGSVNTEAFF
CDR3nt: TGCAGTGCTAAAACCGGTAAAACCGGTTCGGTGAACACTGAAGCTTTCTTT

j_gene: TRBJ1-5
v_gene: TRBV28
d_gene: TRBD1
abundance: many
CDR3aa: CASSFGAPVQGNQPQHF
CDR3nt: TGTGCCAGCAGTTTTGGCGCCCCGGTACAGGGGAATCAGCCCCAGCATTTT

j_gene: TRBJ1-2
v_gene: TRBV7-8
d_gene: TRBD1
abundance: many
CDR3aa: CASSLAEDRDGYTF
CDR3nt: TGTGCCAGCAGCTTAGCGGAGGACAGGGACGGCTACACCTTC

j_gene: TRBJ1-4
v_gene: TRBV7-2
d_gene: TRBD1
abundance: medium-sized
CDR3aa: CASTKGQEGEKLFF
CDR3nt: TGTGCCAGCACGAAAGGACAGGAGGGTGAAAAACTGTTTTTT

j_gene: TRBJ2-1
v_gene: TRBV6-2/TRBV6-3
d_gene: -
abundance: few
CDR3aa: CASSWAGYNEQFF
CDR3nt: TGTGCCAGCAGTTGGGCCGGCTACAATGAGCAGTTCTTC

j_gene: TRBJ2-3
v_gene: TRBV7-2
d_gene: TRBD2
abundance: many
CDR3aa: CASSLVGGGLGDTQYF
CDR3nt: TGTGCCAGCAGCTTAGTCGGCGGGGGACTCGGGGATACGCAGTATTTT

j_gene: TRBJ1-5
v_gene: TRBV7-8
d_gene: -
abundance: many
CDR3aa: CASSLNGPWTDENQPQHF
CDR3nt: TGTGCCAGCAGCTTAAACGGACCCTGGACAGACGAGAATCAGCCCCAGCATTTT

j_gene: TRBJ2-1
v_gene: TRBV7-9
d_gene: TRBD2
abundance: many
CDR3aa: CAGGGGNEQFF
CDR3nt: TGTGCCGGCGGGGGGGGCAATGAGCAGTTCTTC

j_gene: TRBJ2-4
v_gene: TRBV7-7
d_gene: -
abundance: few
CDR3aa: CASSLRVGDIQYF
CDR3nt: TGTGCTAGCAGCTTACGGGTCGGGGACATTCAGTACTTC

j_gene: TRBJ1-6
v_gene: TRBV19
d_gene: TRBD1
abundance: many
CDR3aa: CASSDRTGGRSSYNSPLHF
CDR3nt: TGTGCCAGTAGTGACAGGACAGGGGGAAGGAGCTCCTATAATTCACCCCTCCACTTT

j_gene: TRBJ2-2
v_gene: TRBV6-5
d_gene: -
abundance: many
CDR3aa: CASSKPGVGELFF
CDR3nt: TGTGCCAGCAGTAAACCAGGGGTCGGGGAGCTGTTTTTT

j_gene: TRBJ2-7
v_gene: TRBV7-3
d_gene: -
abundance: few
CDR3aa: CASSQRGYSHEQYF
CDR3nt: TGTGCCAGCAGCCAGAGGGGGTATTCCCACGAGCAGTACTTC

j_gene: TRBJ2-7
v_gene: TRBV7-2
d_gene: -
abundance: many
CDR3aa: CASSLKGTGQYF
CDR3nt: TGTGCCAGCAGCTTAAAGGGAACGGGGCAGTACTTC

j_gene: TRBJ2-7
v_gene: TRBV12-3/TRBV12-4
d_gene: -
abundance: many
CDR3aa: CASSLRGGSYEQYF
CDR3nt: TGTGCCAGCAGTTTAAGAGGAGGGTCCTACGAGCAGTACTTC

j_gene: TRBJ2-7
v_gene: TRBV7-2
d_gene: TRBD1
abundance: medium-sized
CDR3aa: CASSLGTGGPYEQYF
CDR3nt: TGTGCCAGCAGCTTGGGAACAGGGGGCCCCTACGAGCAGTACTTC

j_gene: TRBJ2-1
v_gene: TRBV7-8
d_gene: -
abundance: many
CDR3aa: CASRPVAGTINEQFF
CDR3nt: TGTGCCAGCAGGCCTGTGGCAGGAACCATCAATGAGCAGTTCTTC

j_gene: TRBJ1-2
v_gene: TRBV2
d_gene: -
abundance: few
CDR3aa: CASSEQLASTF
CDR3nt: TGTGCCAGCAGTGAACAACTAGCTAGCACCTTC

j_gene: TRBJ1-1
v_gene: TRBV10-3
d_gene: TRBD1
abundance: few
CDR3aa: CAISRMDRSTEAFF
CDR3nt: TGTGCCATCAGTCGCATGGACAGGTCCACTGAAGCTTTCTTT

j_gene: TRBJ2-3
v_gene: TRBV5-1
d_gene: TRBD2
abundance: many
CDR3aa: CASSLVLAGGTDTQYF
CDR3nt: TGCGCCAGCAGCTTGGTCCTAGCGGGGGGCACAGATACGCAGTATTTT

j_gene: TRBJ1-2
v_gene: TRBV20-1
d_gene: -
abundance: -
CDR3aa: CSAWDQGSYGYTF
CDR3nt: TGCAGTGCTTGGGACCAGGGGTCCTATGGCTACACCTTC

j_gene: TRBJ1-6
v_gene: TRBV5-6
d_gene: -
abundance: -
CDR3aa: CASSLVQEYSPLHF
CDR3nt: TGTGCCAGCAGCTTGGTACAGGAATATTCACCCCTCCACTTT

j_gene: TRBJ2-5
v_gene: TRBV20-1
d_gene: -
abundance: -
CDR3aa: CSATSPEISPGTQYF
CDR3nt: TGCAGTGCAACCAGCCCAGAGATTAGTCCAGGGACCCAGTACTTC

j_gene: TRBJ2-2
v_gene: TRBV6-2/TRBV6-3
d_gene: -
abundance: many
CDR3aa: CATLLSGPTGELFF
CDR3nt: TGTGCCACTCTCCTAAGCGGGCCCACCGGGGAGCTGTTTTTT

j_gene: TRBJ2-5
v_gene: TRBV20-1
d_gene: TRBD2
abundance: -
CDR3aa: CSARAWRGGARGETQYF
CDR3nt: TGCAGTGCTAGAGCTTGGCGCGGGGGGGCCCGAGGAGAGACCCAGTACTTC

j_gene: TRBJ1-5
v_gene: TRBV7-2
d_gene: TRBD1
abundance: many
CDR3aa: CASSLAGTGVQPQHF
CDR3nt: TGTGCCAGCAGCTTAGCCGGGACAGGGGTCCAGCCCCAGCATTTT

j_gene: TRBJ2-5
v_gene: TRBV7-9
d_gene: -
abundance: many
CDR3aa: CASSKSRALETQYF
CDR3nt: TGTGCCAGCAGCAAATCTCGGGCGTTAGAGACCCAGTACTTC

j_gene: TRBJ1-3
v_gene: TRBV7-2
d_gene: -
abundance: many
CDR3aa: CASRGDAGNTIYF
CDR3nt: TGTGCCAGCCGGGGAGATGCTGGAAACACCATATATTTT

j_gene: TRBJ2-7
v_gene: TRBV12-3/TRBV12-4
d_gene: -
abundance: many
CDR3aa: CASSFVENYEQYF
CDR3nt: TGTGCCAGCAGTTTCGTTGAGAACTACGAGCAGTACTTC

j_gene: TRBJ2-1
v_gene: TRBV2
d_gene: TRBD1
abundance: -
CDR3aa: CASRGGDRVFNEQFF
CDR3nt: TGTGCCAGCAGGGGGGGGGACAGGGTCTTCAATGAGCAGTTCTTC

j_gene: TRBJ2-7
v_gene: TRBV4-1
d_gene: -
abundance: many
CDR3aa: CASSQDLGSNEQYF
CDR3nt: TGCGCCAGCAGCCAAGATCTGGGGTCAAACGAGCAGTACTTC

j_gene: TRBJ1-2
v_gene: TRBV7-2
d_gene: -
abundance: many
CDR3aa: CASSLGGNYGYTF
CDR3nt: TGTGCCAGCAGCTTAGGGGGGAACTATGGCTACACCTTC

j_gene: TRBJ2-1
v_gene: TRBV7-2
d_gene: TRBD1
abundance: many
CDR3aa: CASSLSTGNNEQFF
CDR3nt: TGTGCCAGCAGCCTCTCGACAGGGAACAATGAGCAGTTCTTC

j_gene: TRBJ1-1
v_gene: TRBV6-2/TRBV6-3
d_gene: -
abundance: -
CDR3aa: CASSYGRKNANTEAFF
CDR3nt: TGTGCCAGCAGTTACGGGCGCAAAAATGCGAACACTGAAGCTTTCTTT

j_gene: TRBJ2-5
v_gene: TRBV4-1
d_gene: -
abundance: many
CDR3aa: CASSQDRLYRASVFQYF
CDR3nt: TGCGCCAGCAGCCAAGATCGACTTTACAGGGCATCAGTTTTCCAGTACTTC

j_gene: TRBJ2-2
v_gene: TRBV7-2
d_gene: -
abundance: many
CDR3aa: CASSLWTANTGELFF
CDR3nt: TGTGCCAGCAGCTTATGGACGGCGAACACCGGGGAGCTGTTTTTT